The 8 T cell receptor beta chains below all came from one sample that was sequenced in a study of cytomegalovirus exposure and HLA in healthy donors. Sequenced by immunoSEQ multiplex PCR; TCRdb stores in-frame clones only, minus some. The profile shows about 160,000 clones, less than 90% of them singletons. Specimen: PBMCs. The receptor source for this set is a woman in her 30s in good health and CMV-seronegative.

The V and J genes are TRBV20-1 and TRBJ2-1; D perhaps matches TRBD1 (7 bases). Germline CDR1 DFQATT, CDR2 SNEGSKA (reference sequence). This CDR3 has 11 amino acids. Trimming removed 6 bases from V and 10 bases from J, with 13 bases in between. CDR3 nucleotide sequence: TGCAGTGCCAAGACAGGGAGGGAGCAGTTCTTC. Its protein product is CSAKTGREQFF.

The chain is built from TRBV4-3 and TRBJ2-6, with D possibly TRBD2 on 5 matching bases. This CDR3 has 15 amino acids. The germline gives CDR1 LGHNA, CDR2 YSLEER. Trimming stripped 2 bases from V and 1 base from J, with 6 bases between. The CDR3 sequence: CASSQRGSGANVLTF. CDR3 coding DNA: TGCGCCAGCAGCCAACGGGGATCTGGGGCCAACGTCCTGACTTTC.

The chain uses TRBV5-6 and TRBJ1-1; perhaps TRBD1 as D (6 bases). The CDR3 consists of 12 residues. V lost 0 bases to trimming and J lost 10 bases, with 10 bases between them. Looked up from germline, CDR1 is SGHDT and CDR2 is YYEEEE. The CDR3 bases are TGTGCCAGCAGCTTGGGGGGGCCCGGAGCTTTCTTT. It specifies CASSLGGPGAFF.

This chain links TRBV7-9 with TRBJ2-2; maybe TRBD1 (6 bases). The CDR3 consists of 12 residues. CDR1 SEHNR and CDR2 FQNEAQ come from the germline V gene (reference sequence). The V gene lost 5 bases and the J gene lost 8 bases, with 9 bases spanning the gap. CDR3 coding DNA: TGTGCCAGCAGCCAGGGGACAGGGGAGCTGTTTTTT. Amino acids: CASSQGTGELFF.

This chain connects TRBV5-1 to TRBJ2-7; 10 nucleotides match TRBD2. This CDR3 has 17 amino acids. CDR1 and CDR2 from the germline V gene are SGHRS and YFSETQ. V shed 0 bases, J shed 5 bases, and the junction held 11 bases outside the gene matches. The CDR3, as DNA: TGCGCCAGCAGCTTGGTGGCTAGCGGGAGCGCTGAGGACGAGCAGTACTTC. This codes for CASSLVASGSAEDEQYF. The entire variable domain, with the rest obtained from reference TRBV5-1 and TRBJ2-7, is as follows: KAGVTQTPRYLIKTRGQQVTLSCSPISGHRSVSWYQQTPGQGLQFLFEYFSETQRNKGNFPGRFSGRQFSNSRSEMNVSTLELGDSALYLCASSLVASGSAEDEQYFGPGTRLTVT.

This sequence joins TRBV19 and TRBJ2-3, with TRBD2 matching over 16 bases. Germline V gene data show CDR1 as LNHDA and CDR2 as SQIVND (reference sequence). The CDR3 has 18 residues. J was trimmed by 6 bases and V by 8 bases; bases with no gene match: 14. CDR3 sequence (DNA): TGTGCCAGTGGTGATCTTGGGACTAGCGGGAGGGACCGGGATACGCAGTATTTT. Translating it yields CASGDLGTSGRDRDTQYF.

The chain carries TRBV27 and TRBJ2-5; D might be TRBD2 (5 bases). This CDR3 has 15 residues. Trimming pared 5 bases from V and 2 bases from J, leaving 15 bases between. Germline V gene lookup returns CDR1 MNHEY and CDR2 SMNVEV (reference sequence). CDR3 DNA sequence: TGTGCCAGCAGTCAACTTGGGGAGAGACAAGAGACCCAGTACTTC. Translation: CASSQLGERQETQYF.

The chain carries TRBV11-2 and TRBJ2-1; perhaps TRBD1 as D (6 bases). Germline CDR1 SGHAT, CDR2 FQNNGV. Trimming took off 5 bases at V and 2 bases at J, with 19 bases between the two ends. The CDR3 loop spans 17 amino acids. The CDR3 DNA is TGTGCCAGCAGCACCTACAGGGATAAACCCGCCTACAATGAGCAGTTCTTC. Translated: CASSTYRDKPAYNEQFF.